The rows below give T cell receptor beta chains drawn from one sample of a study of CD8 T cells in Susac syndrome. TCRdb re-called the immunoSEQ multiplex PCR reads through MiXCR, storing one row per CDR3 protein. This table holds about 210,000 distinct CDR3 sequences, 95% found once. The specimen was CD4+ T cells from PBMCs. The source of these receptors is a human donor with multiple sclerosis. The CDR3 runs from the conserved cysteine through the conserved F or W. D genes are given only for firm matches. Expanded clones are given a class, and other clones once, few, many or no size at all.

CDR3 length: 15
clone size: NA
D gene: TRBD2
J gene: TRBJ2-3
V gene: TRBV12-3/TRBV12-4
CDR3 protein: CASTRLAGVPDTQYF
CDR3 DNA: TGTGCCAGCACCAGACTAGCGGGAGTGCCAGATACGCAGTATTTT

CDR3 length: 14
clone size: NA
D gene: NA
J gene: TRBJ2-2
V gene: TRBV4-1
CDR3 protein: CASSLTGVSGELFF
CDR3 DNA: TGCGCCAGCAGCCTGACCGGGGTGAGCGGGGAGCTGTTTTTT

CDR3 length: 13
clone size: NA
D gene: TRBD1
J gene: TRBJ2-5
V gene: TRBV7-2
CDR3 protein: CASSTDRGETQYF
CDR3 DNA: TGTGCCAGCAGCACGGACAGGGGGGAGACCCAGTACTTC

CDR3 length: 15
clone size: few
D gene: TRBD1
J gene: TRBJ2-5
V gene: TRBV12-3/TRBV12-4
CDR3 protein: CASSLGDRDQETQYF
CDR3 DNA: TGTGCCAGCAGTTTAGGGGACAGGGACCAAGAGACCCAGTACTTC

CDR3 length: 17
clone size: NA
D gene: NA
J gene: TRBJ1-1
V gene: TRBV9
CDR3 protein: CASSPWDGGRRNTEAFF
CDR3 DNA: TGTGCCAGCAGCCCCTGGGACGGGGGGCGGAGGAACACTGAAGCTTTCTTT

CDR3 length: 16
clone size: once
D gene: TRBD2
J gene: TRBJ2-7
V gene: TRBV20-1
CDR3 protein: CSARDSNRGGNYEQYF
CDR3 DNA: TGCAGTGCTAGAGATTCCAATCGCGGGGGGAACTACGAGCAGTACTTC

CDR3 length: 14
clone size: NA
D gene: NA
J gene: TRBJ2-7
V gene: TRBV20-1
CDR3 protein: CSASEGLYPYEQYF
CDR3 DNA: TGCAGTGCTAGTGAAGGGCTCTATCCCTACGAGCAGTACTTC

CDR3 length: 11
clone size: NA
D gene: NA
J gene: TRBJ1-2
V gene: TRBV3-1
CDR3 protein: CASGINYGYTF
CDR3 DNA: TGTGCCAGCGGCATTAACTATGGCTACACCTTC

CDR3 length: 12
clone size: NA
D gene: TRBD2
J gene: TRBJ2-3
V gene: TRBV7-8
CDR3 protein: CASSLDVAGEYF
CDR3 DNA: TGTGCCAGCAGCTTAGACGTAGCGGGGGAGTATTTT

CDR3 length: 12
clone size: NA
D gene: NA
J gene: TRBJ2-2
V gene: TRBV29-1
CDR3 protein: CSVGRSTGELFF
CDR3 DNA: TGCAGCGTCGGTCGGTCTACCGGGGAGCTGTTTTTT

CDR3 length: 13
clone size: NA
D gene: TRBD1
J gene: TRBJ2-5
V gene: TRBV29-1
CDR3 protein: CSVEGDRKETQYF
CDR3 DNA: TGCAGCGTTGAAGGGGACAGAAAAGAGACCCAGTACTTC

CDR3 length: 13
clone size: few
D gene: NA
J gene: TRBJ2-7
V gene: TRBV20-1
CDR3 protein: CSARGTGSYEQYF
CDR3 DNA: TGCAGTGCTAGGGGTACAGGTAGCTACGAGCAGTACTTC

CDR3 length: 12
clone size: few
D gene: NA
J gene: TRBJ2-3
V gene: TRBV6-1
CDR3 protein: CASSSTTDTQYF
CDR3 DNA: TGTGCCAGCAGCTCCACCACAGATACGCAGTATTTT

CDR3 length: 14
clone size: NA
D gene: NA
J gene: TRBJ2-7
V gene: TRBV5-6
CDR3 protein: CASSLVSPGHEQYF
CDR3 DNA: TGTGCCAGCAGCTTGGTTTCCCCTGGACACGAGCAGTACTTC

CDR3 length: 15
clone size: NA
D gene: NA
J gene: TRBJ2-5
V gene: TRBV28
CDR3 protein: CASSRRRGMEETQYF
CDR3 DNA: TGTGCCAGCAGTCGTCGTCGTGGGATGGAAGAGACCCAGTACTTC

CDR3 length: 12
clone size: NA
D gene: NA
J gene: TRBJ1-2
V gene: TRBV20-1
CDR3 protein: CSARDGNYGYTF
CDR3 DNA: TGCAGTGCCCGGGACGGCAACTATGGCTACACCTTC

CDR3 length: 15
clone size: NA
D gene: TRBD1
J gene: TRBJ2-6
V gene: TRBV5-4
CDR3 protein: CASSYRGDGANVLTF
CDR3 DNA: TGTGCCAGCAGCTACAGGGGTGACGGGGCCAACGTCCTGACTTTC

CDR3 length: 12
clone size: NA
D gene: NA
J gene: TRBJ2-7
V gene: TRBV29-1
CDR3 protein: CSVAPRTGEQYF
CDR3 DNA: TGCAGCGTCGCCCCCCGGACGGGCGAGCAGTACTTC